This T cell receptor (beta chain) was obtained from a study of blood T cell repertoires in COVID-19. The CDR3 runs 17 residues. Trimming took 1 base from V and 0 from J, leaving 13 bases between them. The germline V gene has CDR1 SGHRS and CDR2 YFSETQ. TCRdb keeps only in-frame clones here, not all; method: immunoSEQ multiplex PCR. Of around 230,000 clones in the sample, roughly 85% were seen once. The sequenced sample consisted of peripheral blood. The sequence came from a man in his fifties with COVID-19, enrolled during active disease. The chain combines TRBV5-1 with TRBJ1-4; the D is unclear. The CDR3, as DNA: TGCGCCAGCAGCTTGTTTATGAATACTGCAACTAATGAAAAACTGTTTTTT. Translation gives CASSLFMNTATNEKLFF.